Listed here is a single T cell receptor (beta chain). Its antigen is unknown. The second PCR ran about 6 to 12 cycles with a sample-barcoded 5' primer and J-beta primers. TCRdb recomputed calls from the 5' RACE reads with MiXCR, one row per CDR3 protein. The table lists about 800,000 distinct CDR3 sequences, 46% of them singletons. This CDR3 has 17 residues. The junction had 11 bases not matched to a gene; V was cut back by 6 bases and J by 5 bases. Germline assignment: CDR1 SGDLS and CDR2 YYNGEE. The data are from a study of blood T cells in healthy people across ages. The sample providers were healthy Caucasian people from Russia, aged about 6 to 100. Findings and caveats of the study: More naive CD4+ cells and higher diversity were found in long-lived than in aged donors. Diversity of TCR beta per million T cells declined in a roughly linear way with age.

The sample consisted of blood. The clonotype comes from a man older than 75 in good health. This chain connects TRBV9 to TRBJ2-5; TRBD2 aligns across 15 bases. DNA of the CDR3: TGTGCCAGCAATGTGGGACTAGCGGGAGGCCGGGGGGAGACCCAGTACTTC. Protein: CASNVGLAGGRGETQYF.